These 17 T cell receptor beta chains share one sample of origin, sequenced in a study of cytomegalovirus exposure and HLA in healthy donors. Primers for the PCR totalled 60 Vbeta and 13 Jbeta. Sequenced by immunoSEQ multiplex PCR; TCRdb stores in-frame clones only, minus some. This sample has about 130,000 clones; about four fifths occur once, and the top ten carry around 0.7%. Material for sequencing was PBMCs. Every receptor here comes from a man aged 18 to 30 in good health and CMV-seronegative.

This chain links TRBV5-1 with TRBJ1-6; no firm D call. This CDR3 contains 15 residues. The ends were cut back, 0 bases at V and 9 bases at J, with 13 bases in the middle. The germline V gene encodes CDR1 SGHRS and CDR2 YFSETQ. Here the CDR3 reads CASSLAVEGRSPLHF. CDR3 in DNA: TGCGCCAGCAGCTTGGCGGTGGAGGGTCGTTCACCCCTCCACTTT. Drawing the rest from reference TRBV5-1 and TRBJ1-6, the complete variable domain is KAGVTQTPRYLIKTRGQQVTLSCSPISGHRSVSWYQQTPGQGLQFLFEYFSETQRNKGNFPGRFSGRQFSNSRSEMNVSTLELGDSALYLCASSLAVEGRSPLHFGNGTRLTVT.

The CDR3 spells CASSGLNGGEQYF. CDR3 coding DNA: TGTGCCAGCAGCGGACTTAACGGGGGCGAGCAGTACTTC. The V gene is TRBV2, the J gene TRBJ2-7, with D possibly being TRBD2 (6 bases). V lost 6 bases, J lost 6 bases, and 15 bases lay in between. CDR3 length: 13 residues. Looked up from germline, CDR1 is SNHLY and CDR2 is FYNNEI.

The V gene is TRBV19, the J gene TRBJ1-4, with D unclear. V was shortened by 7 bases and J by 2 bases, with 11 bases between the two germline ends. The CDR3 runs to 14 residues. Per germline, CDR1 LNHDA and CDR2 SQIVND (reference sequence). The CDR3 is CASKNYTTNEKLFF. DNA for the CDR3: TGTGCCAGTAAGAACTATACGACTAATGAAAAACTGTTTTTT.

In DNA, the CDR3 is TGTGCCAGTAGTATCGGGACACCACCGCGCGAGCAGTACTTC. As protein: CASSIGTPPREQYF. The V call is TRBV19, the J call TRBJ2-7; D is perhaps TRBD1 (6 bases). The germline CDR1 and CDR2 sequences are LNHDA and SQIVND (reference sequence). The CDR3 totals 14 residues. Trimming cost V 3 bases and J 6 bases, with 15 bases left between them. Supplemented by reference TRBV19 and TRBJ2-7, the full variable domain reads DGGITQSPKYLFRKEGQNVTLSCEQNLNHDAMYWYRQDPGQGLRLIYYSQIVNDFQKGDIAEGYSVSREKKESFPLTVTSAQKNPTAFYLCASSIGTPPREQYFGPGTRLTVT.

The V gene is TRBV4-3, the J gene TRBJ1-5; TRBD1 is a possible D gene (5 bases). CDR3 length: 15 residues. Trimming removed 2 bases from V and 3 bases from J, with 11 bases in between. Germline V lookup: CDR1 LGHNA, CDR2 YSLEER. In nucleotides, the CDR3 is TGCGCCAGCAGCCAAAAAAGGGGCTCCAATCAGCCCCAGCATTTT. This codes for CASSQKRGSNQPQHF.

The chain uses TRBV29-1 and TRBJ2-3; D is perhaps TRBD1 (6 bases). The CDR3 totals 13 residues. From germline, CDR1 is SQVTM and CDR2 ANQGSEA. V was pared by 7 bases and J by 4 bases, with 15 bases between. The CDR3 sequence is CSAAQGIADTQYF. The CDR3 bases are TGCAGCGCCGCCCAGGGGATCGCAGATACGCAGTATTTT.

V usage is TRBV6-5 and J usage is TRBJ2-1; 10 nucleotides line up with TRBD1. The CDR3 length is 15 residues. J lost 6 bases, V lost 6 bases, and 8 bases had no gene match. Germline V CDR1 and CDR2: MNHEY, SVGAGI. DNA of the CDR3: TGTGCCAGCAGGTCCGGGACAGGGGATATCAATGAGCAGTTCTTC. Amino acid sequence: CASRSGTGDINEQFF.

J is TRBJ1-5 and V is TRBV30; 7 nucleotides align to TRBD1. Looked up from germline, CDR1 is GTSNPN and CDR2 is SVGIG (reference sequence). The CDR3 is 13 residues long. Trimming took 2 bases from V and 4 from J; bases not matched to a gene: 2. CDR3 in DNA: TGTGCCTGGAGTACAGGGGATAATCAGCCCCAGCATTTT. The encoded protein is CAWSTGDNQPQHF.

The V and J genes are TRBV6-4 and TRBJ1-5; the match to TRBD1 covers 9 bases. There are 18 residues in the CDR3. CDR1 is MRHNA and CDR2 is SNTAGT in the germline V gene. V lost 7 bases, J lost 2 bases, and 15 bases stayed unmatched. The CDR3 DNA reads TGTGCCAGCACCGTTGAAGGGACAGGGTTGGTGGGCAATCAGCCCCAGCATTTT. Translated, it gives CASTVEGTGLVGNQPQHF.

The CDR3: CASSVRSSAGYNEQFF. The DNA of the CDR3 is TGTGCCAGCAGCGTCAGATCTAGCGCCGGCTACAATGAGCAGTTCTTC. The genes are TRBV9 and TRBJ2-1, with D tentatively TRBD2 (6 bases). This CDR3 is 16 amino acids long. Trimming took 2 bases from V and 3 from J, leaving 15 bases between them. CDR1 is SGDLS and CDR2 is YYNGEE in the germline V gene.

The chain combines TRBV27 with TRBJ2-3; TRBD1 is a possible D gene (6 bases). Per the germline V gene, CDR1 is MNHEY and CDR2 is SMNVEV (reference sequence). The V end was cut by 7 bases, the J end by 6 bases, with 20 bases between. The length of the CDR3 is 15 residues. In DNA, the CDR3 is TGTGCCAGCACCTTGCCGGACAGCCCTCGCGATACGCAGTATTTT. Amino acids: CASTLPDSPRDTQYF.

The chain combines TRBV13 with TRBJ2-7, with D perhaps TRBD2 (6 bases). Per germline, CDR1 PRHDT and CDR2 FYEKMQ (reference sequence). Trimming took 4 bases from V and 1 from J, leaving 11 bases between them. The CDR3 consists of 14 residues. CDR3 sequence reads: CASSSTTSSYEQYF. The CDR3 coding sequence is TGTGCCAGCAGCTCCACGACTAGTTCCTACGAGCAGTACTTC.

This sequence joins TRBV28 and TRBJ1-5; tentatively, D is TRBD1 (6 bases). Germline lookup yields CDR1 MDHEN and CDR2 SYDVKM. The CDR3 is 17 residues long. V was pared by 7 bases and J by 4 bases, with 23 bases between. CDR3 bases: TGTGCCAGCACCCCTTACCCCGCCCGGACAGCGAATCAGCCCCAGCATTTT. Encoded protein: CASTPYPARTANQPQHF.

This chain joins TRBV11-3 and TRBJ2-5, with D perhaps matching TRBD2 (5 bases). V lost 5 bases and J lost 4, with 14 bases in between. The V gene's germline CDR1 is SGHNT and CDR2 YENEEA. There are 14 residues in the CDR3. The CDR3 region has the DNA TGTGCCAGCAGCCGAAGAGGGATAGGAGAGACCCAGTACTTC. Its translation is CASSRRGIGETQYF. The full variable domain, with the rest looked up from reference TRBV11-3 and TRBJ2-5, is EAGVVQSPRYKIIEKKQPVAFWCNPISGHNTLYWYLQNLGQGPELLIRYENEEAVDDSQLPKDRFSAERLKGVDSTLKIQPAELGDSAVYLCASSRRGIGETQYFGPGTRLLVL.

The CDR3 is CASSVRGQNYGYTF. CDR3 sequence (DNA): TGCGCCAGCAGCGTTCGAGGACAGAATTATGGCTACACCTTC. The J gene is TRBJ1-2, the V gene TRBV5-1; maybe TRBD1 (6 bases). The CDR3 runs 14 residues. Germline lookup yields CDR1 SGHRS and CDR2 YFSETQ. Between the trimmed V and J ends, which lost 4 bases and 5 bases, there was a span of 15 bases.

The chain has TRBV6-5 and TRBJ2-7; maybe TRBD1 (5 bases). Trimming cost V 6 bases and J 6 bases, with 12 bases left between them. The CDR3 spans 12 residues. CDR1 is MNHEY and CDR2 is SVGAGI in the germline V gene. CDR3 DNA sequence: TGTGCCAGCAGCTCCGACAGTCTCGAGCAGTACTTC. Translating it yields CASSSDSLEQYF.

The chain carries TRBV5-1 and TRBJ2-7, with D possibly TRBD1 on 6 matching bases. Germline V gene sequence: CDR1 SGHRS, CDR2 YFSETQ. Between the trimmed V and J ends, which lost 1 base and 7 bases, there was a span of 12 bases. CDR3 length: 13 amino acids. CDR3 in DNA: TGCGCCAGCAGCTTGACGGGGACACGGGAGCAGTACTTC. Translation: CASSLTGTREQYF.